The 29 T cell receptor beta chains below were found in one sample sequenced in a study of CD4 T cells in relation to SARS-CoV-2 and coronaviruses. No antigen has been identified for these receptors. The table came from immunoSEQ multiplex PCR; TCRdb's copy has only in-frame clones and leaves some out. The repertoire consists of about 16,000 clones, with around four fifths occurring once and the leading ten covering over 40%. Before the COVID-19 pandemic, during about 2011-2019, CD4+ T cells were taken from unexposed donors. The cells were cultured for about ten days before CD4+ T cells were isolated. Material for sequencing was CD4+ T cells from PBMCs, cultured in vitro. The receptor set was obtained from a human donor in good health.

This clone came up once. The chain employs TRBV3-1 (or the pseudogene TRBV3-2) and TRBJ2-1; D gene uncertain. Germline CDR1 and CDR2: LGHDT and YNNKEL (reference sequence). The CDR3 loop spans 13 amino acids. Between the trimmed V and J ends, which lost 0 bases and 4 bases, there was a span of 4 bases. Here the CDR3 reads CASSQDLYNEQFF. Here the CDR3 DNA reads TGTGCCAGCAGCCAAGACTTATACAATGAGCAGTTCTTC.

The gene calls are TRBV6-6 and TRBJ2-5, with D tentatively TRBD1 (6 bases). CDR3 length equals 15 residues. In germline, CDR1 is MNHNY, CDR2 SVGAGI (reference sequence). V dropped 5 bases and J dropped 1 base, with 14 bases sitting between them. The CDR3 DNA sequence: TGTGCCAGCAGTCAACAGGGACCTACCCAAGAGACCCAGTACTTC. Translation: CASSQQGPTQETQYF.

The V gene is TRBV30, the J gene TRBJ1-1; D not resolved. Germline V CDR1 and CDR2: GTSNPN, SVGIG (reference sequence). Trimming removed 2 bases from V and 7 bases from J, with 14 bases in between. CDR3 length equals 13 residues. CDR3 sequence: CAWSTPTGYEAFF. In DNA form, the CDR3 reads TGTGCCTGGAGTACCCCTACGGGGTATGAAGCTTTCTTT.

This clone was counted between two and nine times. The chain employs TRBV24-1 and TRBJ2-7; unclear D gene. V lost 6 bases to trimming and J lost 2 bases, with 16 bases between them. CDR1 KGHDR and CDR2 SFDVKD come from the germline V gene. The length of the CDR3 is 15 residues. The DNA of the CDR3 is TGTGCCACCAGTTCCTCGGGCGGAGCACCCTACGAGCAGTACTTC. Translating it yields CATSSSGGAPYEQYF.

The V and J genes are TRBV5-5 and TRBJ1-1; 8 bases are a match to TRBD1. Trimming took 2 bases from V and 2 from J; bases not matched to a gene: 5. The CDR3 totals 15 residues. Germline-derived CDR1 and CDR2 are SGHKS and YYEKEE (reference sequence). The CDR3 nucleotides are TGTGCCAGCAGCTTAACAGGGGGAAGTAACACTGAAGCTTTCTTT. Translated: CASSLTGGSNTEAFF.

The rearrangement uses TRBV9 and TRBJ2-7; D perhaps matches TRBD1 (6 bases). This CDR3 is 12 amino acids long. V lost 0 bases to trimming and J lost 5 bases, with 6 bases between them. Germline V gives CDR1 SGDLS, CDR2 YYNGEE. In DNA, the CDR3 is TGTGCCAGCAGCGTAGACAGGGACGAGCAGTACTTC. The encoded protein is CASSVDRDEQYF.

The chain couples TRBV7-3 to TRBJ2-5; D call uncertain. Germline CDR1 and CDR2: SGHTA and FQGTGA. The CDR3 runs to 14 residues. V lost 2 bases, J lost 0 bases, and 7 bases lay in between. As DNA, the CDR3 is TGTGCCAGCAGCTTATCCCGGGACCAAGAGACCCAGTACTTC. This encodes CASSLSRDQETQYF. The full variable domain, its missing parts supplied by reference TRBV7-3 and TRBJ2-5, is GAGVSQTPSNKVTEKGKYVELRCDPISGHTALYWYRQSLGQGPEFLIYFQGTGAADDSGLPNDRFFAVRPEGSVSTLKIQRTERGDSAVYLCASSLSRDQETQYFGPGTRLLVL.

The chain employs TRBV6-5 and TRBJ2-7; 9 nucleotides line up with TRBD2. With 0 bases clipped from V and 5 bases from J, the junction kept 5 bases outside the gene matches. The germline V gene has CDR1 MNHEY and CDR2 SVGAGI. This CDR3 spans 15 amino acids. For the CDR3, the DNA is TGTGCCAGCAGTTACTCTAGCGGGAGCGTCAACGAGCAGTACTTC. Protein sequence: CASSYSSGSVNEQYF.

The gene calls are TRBV11-2 and TRBJ1-6; 9 bases fit TRBD1. The trim removed 5 bases at V and 9 bases at J, leaving 11 bases unmatched. Per germline, CDR1 SGHAT and CDR2 FQNNGV. The CDR3 runs 16 residues. The CDR3 loop reads CASSGQQGAGTSPLHF. The CDR3 nucleotides are TGTGCCAGCAGCGGTCAACAGGGGGCCGGGACTTCACCCCTCCACTTT. Using reference TRBV11-2 and TRBJ1-6 for the parts outside the CDR3, the full variable domain is EAGVAQSPRYKIIEKRQSVAFWCNPISGHATLYWYQQILGQGPKLLIQFQNNGVVDDSQLPKDRFSAERLKGVDSTLKIQPAKLEDSAVYLCASSGQQGAGTSPLHFGNGTRLTVT.

The V gene is TRBV2, the J gene TRBJ1-6, with TRBD1 matching 7 bases. V dropped 6 bases and J dropped 10; count of bases not matched to a gene: 6. This CDR3 is built from 13 residues. The germline gives CDR1 SNHLY, CDR2 FYNNEI. In DNA, the CDR3 is TGTGCCAGCAGCGACAGGGAGGACTCACCCCTCCACTTT. It translates to CASSDREDSPLHF.

This chain connects TRBV30 to TRBJ2-7; 7 nucleotides agree with TRBD2. The trim removed 5 bases at V and 0 bases at J, leaving 4 bases unmatched. The CDR3 contains 13 residues. Germline loops: CDR1 GTSNPN, CDR2 SVGIG (reference sequence). CDR3: CAWEGGSSYEQYF. The CDR3 coding sequence is TGTGCCTGGGAGGGCGGGAGCTCCTACGAGCAGTACTTC.

This sequence joins TRBV7-9 and TRBJ2-5; D gene unclear. Trimming shortened V by 2 bases and J by 9 bases, and 10 bases separated the two germline ends. Germline values: CDR1 SEHNR, CDR2 FQNEAQ (reference sequence). The CDR3 loop spans 12 amino acids. The CDR3 loop is CASSLPQQAQYF. The CDR3 DNA reads as TGTGCCAGCAGCTTACCCCAGCAGGCCCAGTACTTC.

J is TRBJ2-6 and V is TRBV30, with unresolved D. CDR3 length: 13 residues. Between the trimmed V and J ends, which lost 4 bases and 1 base, there was a span of 5 bases. Germline V gives CDR1 GTSNPN, CDR2 SVGIG (reference sequence). The CDR3 coding sequence is TGTGCCTGGAAAGAGTCTGGGGCCAACGTCCTGACTTTC. Protein sequence: CAWKESGANVLTF.

This chain joins TRBV27 and TRBJ2-5; 7 positions match TRBD1. V lost 5 bases and J lost 4; bases outside the gene matches: 7. Germline CDR1 and CDR2: MNHEY and SMNVEV (reference sequence). The CDR3 covers 14 residues. CDR3 region: CASSRQTGRETQYF. CDR3 in DNA: TGTGCCAGCAGTCGACAGACAGGGCGAGAGACCCAGTACTTC.

The table lists this clone with a count of one. The rearrangement links TRBV28 to TRBJ2-1; tentatively, D is TRBD1 or TRBD2 (7 bases each). V lost 6 bases to trimming and J lost 0 bases, with 30 bases between them. From germline, CDR1 is MDHEN and CDR2 SYDVKM. There are 21 residues in the CDR3. CDR3 coding DNA: TGTGCCAGCAGCGGAGAGGGGCAGGGGGATTGGGGGGACTACTCCTACAATGAGCAGTTCTTC. It is translated as CASSGEGQGDWGDYSYNEQFF.

The rearrangement links TRBV5-1 to TRBJ1-4, with D tentatively TRBD1 (5 bases). The CDR3 length is 15 residues. Germline lookup yields CDR1 SGHRS and CDR2 YFSETQ. Trimming cost V 1 base and J 4 bases, with 11 bases left between them. Here the CDR3 DNA reads TGCGCCAGCAGCTTGAACAGACAGTTTAATGAAAAACTGTTTTTT. This codes for CASSLNRQFNEKLFF.

The chain has TRBV3-1 (or the pseudogene TRBV3-2) and TRBJ2-1; possibly TRBD1 for D (6 bases). V dropped 4 bases and J dropped 5 bases, with 15 bases sitting between them. CDR3 length equals 15 residues. Germline CDR1 is LGHDT and CDR2 is YNNKEL (reference sequence). In DNA form, the CDR3 reads TGTGCCAGCAGCCCCCACGACAGGTCCCACAATGAGCAGTTCTTC. Its protein product is CASSPHDRSHNEQFF.

The chain is built from TRBV24-1 and TRBJ2-7, with 7 bases matching TRBD1. J gave up 3 bases and V 5 bases, and 6 bases lay outside the gene matches. Germline CDR1 KGHDR, CDR2 SFDVKD. This CDR3 is 14 amino acids long. CDR3 coding DNA: TGTGCCACCAGTGCGGGACAGACCAGCTACGAGCAGTACTTC. Translated, it gives CATSAGQTSYEQYF.

The genes are TRBV6-6 and TRBJ2-1, with 8 bases fitting TRBD2. The CDR3 is 16 amino acids. The ends lost 3 bases at V and 6 bases at J; junction bases unmatched: 10. Germline CDR1 and CDR2: MNHNY and SVGAGI (reference sequence). The CDR3 coding sequence is TGTGCCAGCAGTTATTCGGCTAGCGGGTTCTCCAATGAGCAGTTCTTC. Protein sequence: CASSYSASGFSNEQFF.

V usage is TRBV11-3 and J usage is TRBJ2-1; D remains ambiguous. Germline V gene data show CDR1 as SGHNT and CDR2 as YENEEA. This CDR3 region has 14 residues. Trimming removed 1 base from V and 4 bases from J, with 8 bases in between. The CDR3 DNA follows: TGTGCCAGCAGCTTAGGGCAGAAGTACAATGAGCAGTTCTTC. Translating it yields CASSLGQKYNEQFF.

The CDR3 DNA sequence: TGTGCCAGCAGCGTGGGACAGGGCCTGAACATTCAGTACTTC. Its protein is CASSVGQGLNIQYF. The chain couples TRBV9 to TRBJ2-4; TRBD1 matches 9 bases. The CDR3 spans 14 residues. In germline, CDR1 is SGDLS, CDR2 YYNGEE. The V and J ends lost 2 bases and 7 bases, in that order; junction bases with no gene match: 4.

This clone was seen more than once but under ten times. The chain uses TRBV7-8 and TRBJ1-3, with no clear D. Germline V gene data show CDR1 as SGHVS and CDR2 as FQNEAQ. The CDR3 extends over 13 amino acids. The V and J ends lost 2 bases and 4 bases respectively, with 6 bases between them. The CDR3, as DNA: TGTGCCAGCAGCTTAACCCGAGGAAACACCATATATTTT. Encoded protein: CASSLTRGNTIYF.

The chain links TRBV4-1 to TRBJ2-1, with D possibly being TRBD1 or TRBD2 (5 bases each). V was shortened by 4 bases and J by 3 bases, with 13 bases between the two germline ends. CDR3 length equals 15 residues. Germline CDR1 is MGHRA and CDR2 is YSYEKL. In DNA form, the CDR3 reads TGCGCCAGCAGCCCCGGTGGGACGAACTACAATGAGCAGTTCTTC. Protein: CASSPGGTNYNEQFF.

Concerning this clone itself: The junction departs from germline at one end; a sequencing error may be responsible. The rearrangement joins TRBV10-2 to TRBJ2-1, with no clear D. This CDR3 is 13 amino acids long. Looked up from germline, CDR1 is WSHSY and CDR2 is SAAADI. The DNA of the CDR3 is TGCGCCAGCAGTGAGCTCACATACAATGAGCAATTCTTC. Translated, it gives CASSELTYNEQFF.

The chain employs TRBV11-3 and TRBJ2-2; 7 bases agree with TRBD1. V dropped 5 bases and J dropped 2; count of bases not matched to a gene: 11. Germline V CDR1 and CDR2: SGHNT, YENEEA. CDR3 size: 17 residues. The chain's CDR3 is CASSTQGTVLNTGELFF. The CDR3 DNA reads TGTGCCAGCAGCACGCAAGGGACAGTCCTAAACACCGGGGAGCTGTTTTTT.

CDR3 loop: CSASKNTEAFF. The CDR3 DNA reads TGCAGTGCTTCGAAGAACACTGAAGCTTTCTTT. The gene calls are TRBV20-1 and TRBJ1-1, with no clear D. V was shortened by 5 bases and J by 1 base, with 5 bases between the two germline ends. The CDR3 is 11 residues long. The germline gives CDR1 DFQATT, CDR2 SNEGSKA (reference sequence).

The chain carries TRBV19 and TRBJ1-2, with TRBD1 matching over 7 bases. Germline V lookup: CDR1 LNHDA, CDR2 SQIVND (reference sequence). V was pared by 4 bases and J by 2 bases, with 10 bases of the junction left unmatched. This CDR3 is built from 16 residues. This CDR3 reads CASSTPGTAPNYGYTF. In nucleotides, the CDR3 is TGTGCCAGTAGTACCCCCGGGACAGCACCAAACTATGGCTACACCTTC.

This chain joins TRBV24-1 and TRBJ2-2; D gene ambiguous. V gave up 5 bases and J gave up 2 bases, with 11 bases separating them. The germline V gene has CDR1 KGHDR and CDR2 SFDVKD. The CDR3 sequence is 15 residues long. The CDR3 loop is CATSGISLNTGELFF. The CDR3 DNA sequence: TGTGCCACCAGTGGAATTAGCCTAAACACCGGGGAGCTGTTTTTT.

The rearrangement joins TRBV11-3 to TRBJ2-5, with D possibly called TRBD1 or TRBD2 (5 bases each). V lost 2 bases to trimming and J lost 5 bases, with 15 bases between them. Germline V gene data show CDR1 as SGHNT and CDR2 as YENEEA. The CDR3 has 15 amino acids. This chain's CDR3 is CASSLYSTEGETQYF. The CDR3 nucleotides are TGTGCCAGCAGCTTATATAGCACCGAGGGGGAGACCCAGTACTTC.